Listed below are T cell receptor beta chains from one sample, sequenced in a study of cytomegalovirus exposure and HLA in healthy donors. The assay was immunoSEQ multiplex PCR, and TCRdb's table has in-frame clones only and misses some. The sample has more than 95,000 clones, approximately 75% seen once; the top ten hold less than 5.5%. The sequencing input was PBMCs. Every receptor here comes from a middle-aged man in good health and CMV-seropositive. The CDR3 runs from the conserved cysteine through the conserved F or W. The D gene is left open where the match is weak. Only some rows state a clone size, as once, few, many or a class for expanded clones.

D gene,clone size,V gene,J gene,CDR3 DNA,CDR3 protein
TRBD2,NA,TRBV10-3,TRBJ2-3,TGTGCCATCAGCCCCGGACTAGCGGGGGCCCAAGGGGGGCAGTATTTT,CAISPGLAGAQGGQYF
TRBD1,NA,TRBV5-4,TRBJ2-2,TGTGCCAGCAGCTCCTGGACAGGGGCGGGCACCGGGGAGCTGTTTTTT,CASSSWTGAGTGELFF
NA,NA,TRBV6-6,TRBJ2-3,TGTGCCAGCAGGGCGGATATTGGGGATACGCAGTATTTT,CASRADIGDTQYF
TRBD2,NA,TRBV15,TRBJ2-5,TGTGCCACCAGGAATCCCGGGAGGGCCGAGGAGACCCAGTACTTC,CATRNPGRAEETQYF
NA,NA,TRBV6-6,TRBJ1-6,TGTGCCAGCGGCCTCGTGCCTGGCTCCTATAATTCACCCCTCCACTTT,CASGLVPGSYNSPLHF
TRBD1,few,TRBV4-2,TRBJ1-2,TGTGCCAGCAGCCCAGGGGGGCGTGGGCGTAACTATGGCTACACCTTC,CASSPGGRGRNYGYTF
NA,NA,TRBV2,TRBJ1-2,TGTGCCAGCACCTTGCGGGGGAACTATGGCTACACCTTC,CASTLRGNYGYTF
NA,NA,TRBV4-2,TRBJ1-6,TGTGCCAGCAGCCAAGATCGGGCCAGGGGAAATTCACCCCCCCACTTT,CASSQDRARGNSPPHF
NA,NA,TRBV7-2,TRBJ2-3,TGTGCCAGCAGCTCCCGGGTTCTCATCGCGGATACGCAGTATTTT,CASSSRVLIADTQYF
TRBD1,NA,TRBV19,TRBJ2-6,TGTGCCAGTAGGCCGGGACAGGGGGCTGCTGGGGCCAACGTCCTGACTTTC,CASRPGQGAAGANVLTF
TRBD1,NA,TRBV6-1,TRBJ1-5,TGTGCCAGCAGTGAGACAGGGGGCAATCAGCCCCAGCATTTT,CASSETGGNQPQHF
TRBD2,NA,TRBV7-9,TRBJ2-3,TGTGCCAGCAGCCTGGGACTAGCGGGGGGCGGAACAGATACGCAGTATTTT,CASSLGLAGGGTDTQYF
TRBD1,NA,TRBV4-3,TRBJ2-2,TGCGCCAGCAGCCAGCGTAAAGGACAGGGGAACACCGGGGAGCTGTTTTTT,CASSQRKGQGNTGELFF
NA,NA,TRBV27,TRBJ2-3,TGTGCCAGCAGTTTAAAGGGGGTGGGGATAGGCACAGATACGCAGTATTTT,CASSLKGVGIGTDTQYF
TRBD1,NA,TRBV5-1,TRBJ2-7,TGCGCCAGCAGATCCGGACAGGGGAGCAACGAGCAGTACTTC,CASRSGQGSNEQYF
TRBD2,NA,TRBV11-3,TRBJ2-2,TGTGCCAGCAGACCGGGACTAGCCACCGGGGAGCTGTTTTTT,CASRPGLATGELFF
TRBD1,medium-sized,TRBV7-2,TRBJ2-6,TGTGCCAGCACCACAGGGGGCGCCGGGTCTGGGGCCAACGTCCTGACTTTC,CASTTGGAGSGANVLTF
TRBD1,NA,TRBV2,TRBJ1-1,TGTGCCAGCAGAGGACAGGTCGGGCGGAATTCCATCTCAGCTTTCTTT,CASRGQVGRNSISAFF
NA,few,TRBV2,TRBJ2-7,TGTGCCAGTAGAGCAACTTTCGCCTACGAGCAGTACTTC,CASRATFAYEQYF